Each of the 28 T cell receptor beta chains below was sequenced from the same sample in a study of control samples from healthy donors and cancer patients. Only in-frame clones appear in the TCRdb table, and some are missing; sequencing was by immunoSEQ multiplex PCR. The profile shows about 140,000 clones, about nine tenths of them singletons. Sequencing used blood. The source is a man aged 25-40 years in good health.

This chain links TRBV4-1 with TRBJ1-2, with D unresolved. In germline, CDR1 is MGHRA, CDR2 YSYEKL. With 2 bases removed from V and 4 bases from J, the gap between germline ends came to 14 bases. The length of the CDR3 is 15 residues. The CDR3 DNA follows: TGCGCCAGCAGCCAACCCTCTTCTGAAACCTATGGCTACACCTTC. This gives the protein CASSQPSSETYGYTF.

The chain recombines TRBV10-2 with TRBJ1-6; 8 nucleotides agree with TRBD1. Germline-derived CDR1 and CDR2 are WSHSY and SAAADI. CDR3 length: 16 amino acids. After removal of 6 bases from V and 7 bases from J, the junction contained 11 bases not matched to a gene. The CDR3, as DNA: TGCGCCAGCAGATATTTAAGGGACAGGACAAATTCACCCCTCCACTTT. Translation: CASRYLRDRTNSPLHF.

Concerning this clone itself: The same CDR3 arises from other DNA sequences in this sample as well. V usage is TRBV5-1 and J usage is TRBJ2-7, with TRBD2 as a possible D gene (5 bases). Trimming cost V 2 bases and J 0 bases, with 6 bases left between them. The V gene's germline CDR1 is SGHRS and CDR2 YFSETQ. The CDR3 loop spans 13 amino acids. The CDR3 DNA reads TGCGCCAGCAGCTTAACTAGCTCCTACGAGCAGTACTTC. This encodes CASSLTSSYEQYF. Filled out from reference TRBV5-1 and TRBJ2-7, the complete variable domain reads KAGVTQTPRYLIKTRGQQVTLSCSPISGHRSVSWYQQTPGQGLQFLFEYFSETQRNKGNFPGRFSGRQFSNSRSEMNVSTLELGDSALYLCASSLTSSYEQYFGPGTRLTVT.

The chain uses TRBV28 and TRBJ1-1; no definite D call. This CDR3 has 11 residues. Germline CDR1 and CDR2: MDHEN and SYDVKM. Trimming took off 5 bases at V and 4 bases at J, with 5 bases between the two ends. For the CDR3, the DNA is TGTGCCAGCAGTCCCTCCACTGAAGCTTTCTTT. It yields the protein CASSPSTEAFF.

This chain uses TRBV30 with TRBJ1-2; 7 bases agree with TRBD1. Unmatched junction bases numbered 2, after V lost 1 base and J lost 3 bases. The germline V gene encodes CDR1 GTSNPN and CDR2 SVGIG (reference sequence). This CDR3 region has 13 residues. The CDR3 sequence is CAWSATGYYGYTF. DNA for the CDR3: TGTGCCTGGAGTGCGACAGGGTACTATGGCTACACCTTC. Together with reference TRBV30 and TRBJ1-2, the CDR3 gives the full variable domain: SQTIHQWPATLVQPVGSPLSLECTVEGTSNPNLYWYRQAAGRGLQLLFYSVGIGQISSEVPQNLSASRPQDRQFILSSKKLLLSDSGFYLCAWSATGYYGYTFGSGTRLTVV.

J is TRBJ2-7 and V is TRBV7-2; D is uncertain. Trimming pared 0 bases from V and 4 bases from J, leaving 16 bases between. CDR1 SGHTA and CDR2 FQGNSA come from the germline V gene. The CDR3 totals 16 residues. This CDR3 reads CASSLASTGLEYEQYF. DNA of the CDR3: TGTGCCAGCAGCTTAGCCTCGACCGGTTTAGAGTACGAGCAGTACTTC.

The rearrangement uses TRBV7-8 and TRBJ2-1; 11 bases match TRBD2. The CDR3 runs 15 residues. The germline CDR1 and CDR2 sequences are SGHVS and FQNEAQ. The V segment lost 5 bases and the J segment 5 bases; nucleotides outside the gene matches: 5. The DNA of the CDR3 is TGTGCCAGCAGCCCAAGACTAGCGGGAAACAATGAGCAGTTCTTC. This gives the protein CASSPRLAGNNEQFF.

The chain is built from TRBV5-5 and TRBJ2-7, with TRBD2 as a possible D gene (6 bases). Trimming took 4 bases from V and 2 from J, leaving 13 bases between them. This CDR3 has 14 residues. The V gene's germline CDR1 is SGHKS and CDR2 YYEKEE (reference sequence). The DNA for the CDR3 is TGTGCCAGCAGCCCCCTGGAGGGGCCCTACGAGCAGTACTTC. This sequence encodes CASSPLEGPYEQYF.

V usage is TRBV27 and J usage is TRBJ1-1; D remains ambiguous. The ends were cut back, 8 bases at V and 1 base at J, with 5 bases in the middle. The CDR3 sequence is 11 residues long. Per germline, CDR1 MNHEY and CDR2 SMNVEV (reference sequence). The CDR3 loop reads CASGRNTEAFF. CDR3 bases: TGTGCCAGCGGACGGAACACTGAAGCTTTCTTT.

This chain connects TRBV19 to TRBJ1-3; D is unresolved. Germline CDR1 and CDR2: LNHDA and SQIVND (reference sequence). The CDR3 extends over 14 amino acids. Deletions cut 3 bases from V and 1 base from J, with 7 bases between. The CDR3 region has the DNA TGTGCCAGTAGTATTTGGAAGTCTGGAAACACCATATATTTT. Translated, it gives CASSIWKSGNTIYF.

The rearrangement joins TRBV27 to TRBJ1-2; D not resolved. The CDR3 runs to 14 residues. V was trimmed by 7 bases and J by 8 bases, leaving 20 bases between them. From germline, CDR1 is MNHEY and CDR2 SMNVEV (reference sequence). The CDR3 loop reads CASTNLGSIGGYTF. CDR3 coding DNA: TGTGCCAGCACCAACCTCGGGTCTATAGGCGGCTACACCTTC.

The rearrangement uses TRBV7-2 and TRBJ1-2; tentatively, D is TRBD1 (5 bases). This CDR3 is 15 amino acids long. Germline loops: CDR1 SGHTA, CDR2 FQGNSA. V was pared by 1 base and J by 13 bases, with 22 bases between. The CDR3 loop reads CASSLDTGTASRSTF. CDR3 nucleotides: TGTGCCAGCAGCTTAGACACCGGGACGGCTTCACGAAGCACCTTC.

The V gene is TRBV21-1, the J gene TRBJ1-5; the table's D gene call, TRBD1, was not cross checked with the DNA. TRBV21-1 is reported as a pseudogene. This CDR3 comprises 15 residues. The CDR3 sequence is CASSNGGQGVQPQHF. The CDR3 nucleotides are TGTGCCAGCAGCAATGGGGGACAGGGAGTACAGCCCCAGCATTTT.

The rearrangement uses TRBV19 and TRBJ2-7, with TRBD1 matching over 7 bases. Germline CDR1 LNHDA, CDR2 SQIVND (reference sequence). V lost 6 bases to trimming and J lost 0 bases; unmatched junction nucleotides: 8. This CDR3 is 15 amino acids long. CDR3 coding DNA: TGTGCCAGTAGGCAGGGGGACAGCAACTCCTACGAGCAGTACTTC. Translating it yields CASRQGDSNSYEQYF.

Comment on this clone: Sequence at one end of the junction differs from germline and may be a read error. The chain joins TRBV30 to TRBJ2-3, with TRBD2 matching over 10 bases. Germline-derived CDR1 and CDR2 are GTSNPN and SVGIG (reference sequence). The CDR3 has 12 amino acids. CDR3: CAWREGLAPPTF. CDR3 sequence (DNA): TGTGCCTGGAGAGAGGGACTAGCGCCTCCAACTTTT.

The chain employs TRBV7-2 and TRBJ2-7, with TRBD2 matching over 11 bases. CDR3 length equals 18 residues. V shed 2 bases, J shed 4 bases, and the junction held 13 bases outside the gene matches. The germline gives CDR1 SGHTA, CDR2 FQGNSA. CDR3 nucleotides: TGTGCCAGCAGCTTACAATATAGCGGGGGGGCCAGCCGGTACGAGCAGTACTTC. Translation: CASSLQYSGGASRYEQYF.

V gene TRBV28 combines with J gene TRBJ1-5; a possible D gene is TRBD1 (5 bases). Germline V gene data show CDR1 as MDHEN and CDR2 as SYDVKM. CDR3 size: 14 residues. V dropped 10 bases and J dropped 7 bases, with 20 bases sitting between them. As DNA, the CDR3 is TGTGCCACCTCCATCAATCAGGGCAGACAGCCCCAGCATTTT. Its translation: CATSINQGRQPQHF. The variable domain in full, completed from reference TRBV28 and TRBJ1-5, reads DVKVTQSSRYLVKRTGEKVFLECVQDMDHENMFWYRQDPGLGLRLIYFSYDVKMKEKGDIPEGYSVSREKKERFSLILESASTNQTSMYLCATSINQGRQPQHFGDGTRLSIL.

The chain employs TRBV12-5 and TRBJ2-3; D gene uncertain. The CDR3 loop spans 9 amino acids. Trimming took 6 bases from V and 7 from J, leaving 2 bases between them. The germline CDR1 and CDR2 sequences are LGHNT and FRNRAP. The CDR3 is CASGHTQYF. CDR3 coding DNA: TGTGCTAGTGGACATACGCAGTATTTT.

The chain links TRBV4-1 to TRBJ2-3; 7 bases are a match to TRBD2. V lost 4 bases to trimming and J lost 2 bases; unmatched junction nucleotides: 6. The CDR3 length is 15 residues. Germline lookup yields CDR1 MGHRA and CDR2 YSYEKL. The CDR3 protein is CASSPGTTLTDTQYF. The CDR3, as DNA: TGCGCCAGCAGCCCCGGGACTACCCTCACAGATACGCAGTATTTT.

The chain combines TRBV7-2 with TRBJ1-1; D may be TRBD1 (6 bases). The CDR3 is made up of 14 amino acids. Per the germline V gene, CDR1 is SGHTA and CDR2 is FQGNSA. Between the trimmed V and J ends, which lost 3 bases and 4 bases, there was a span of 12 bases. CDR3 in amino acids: CASSFGGWGTEAFF. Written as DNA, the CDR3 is TGTGCCAGCAGCTTTGGGGGCTGGGGCACTGAAGCTTTCTTT.

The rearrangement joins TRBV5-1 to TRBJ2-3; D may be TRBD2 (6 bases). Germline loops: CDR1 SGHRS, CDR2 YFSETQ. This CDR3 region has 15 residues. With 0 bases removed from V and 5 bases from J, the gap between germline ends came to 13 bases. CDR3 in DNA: TGCGCCAGCAGCTTGGTTCTCAGGGAGGAAGATACGCAGTATTTT. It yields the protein CASSLVLREEDTQYF.

Here the CDR3 DNA reads TGTGCCAGCAGCCAGCGGGGGAGAACCGGGGAGCTGTTTTTT. Its translation is CASSQRGRTGELFF. The chain has TRBV11-3 and TRBJ2-2; 8 bases match TRBD2. Germline V lookup: CDR1 SGHNT, CDR2 YENEEA. The CDR3 is made up of 14 amino acids. V trimming: 5 bases; J trimming: 5 bases; junction bases outside the gene matches: 4.

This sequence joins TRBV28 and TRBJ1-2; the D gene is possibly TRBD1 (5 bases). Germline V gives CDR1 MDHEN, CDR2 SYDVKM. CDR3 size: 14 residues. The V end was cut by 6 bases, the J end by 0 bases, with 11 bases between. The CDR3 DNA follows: TGTGCCAGCAGCCCGGGGGGTTCTAACTATGGCTACACCTTC. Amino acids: CASSPGGSNYGYTF.

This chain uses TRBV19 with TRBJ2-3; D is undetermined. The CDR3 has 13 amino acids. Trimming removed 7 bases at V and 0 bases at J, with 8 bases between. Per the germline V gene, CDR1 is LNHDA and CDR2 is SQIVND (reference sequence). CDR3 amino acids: CASTRASTDTQYF. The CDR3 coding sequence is TGTGCCAGTACCCGGGCTAGCACAGATACGCAGTATTTT.

The CDR3 nucleotides are TGTGCCAGCAGGCAGGGGCCAAGCTTCTCAACTAATGAAAAACTGTTTTTT. Translation gives CASRQGPSFSTNEKLFF. The chain uses TRBV2 and TRBJ1-4; D is possibly TRBD1 (6 bases). Germline CDR1 and CDR2: SNHLY and FYNNEI. V shed 6 bases and J shed 0 bases, with 17 bases lying between them. The CDR3 has 17 amino acids.

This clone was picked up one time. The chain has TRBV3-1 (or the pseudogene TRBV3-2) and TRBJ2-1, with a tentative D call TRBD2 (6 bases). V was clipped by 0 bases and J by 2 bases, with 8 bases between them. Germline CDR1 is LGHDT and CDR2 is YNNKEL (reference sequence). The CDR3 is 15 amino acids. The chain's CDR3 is CASSQEAGTYNEQFF. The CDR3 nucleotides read TGTGCCAGCAGCCAAGAGGCGGGAACCTACAATGAGCAGTTCTTC.

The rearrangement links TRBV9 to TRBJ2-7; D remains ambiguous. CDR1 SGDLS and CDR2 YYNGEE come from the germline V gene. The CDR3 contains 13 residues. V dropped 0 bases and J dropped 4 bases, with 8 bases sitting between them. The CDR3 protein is CASSVATEYEQYF. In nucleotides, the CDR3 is TGTGCCAGCAGCGTAGCTACAGAGTACGAGCAGTACTTC.

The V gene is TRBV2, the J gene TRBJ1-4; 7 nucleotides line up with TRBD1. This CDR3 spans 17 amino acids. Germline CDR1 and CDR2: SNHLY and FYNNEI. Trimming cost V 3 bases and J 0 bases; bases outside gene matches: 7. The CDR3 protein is CASSERGPSTTNEKLFF. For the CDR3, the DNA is TGTGCCAGCAGTGAGAGGGGGCCTTCAACAACTAATGAAAAACTGTTTTTT. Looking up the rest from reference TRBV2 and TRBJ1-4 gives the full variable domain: EPEVTQTPSHQVTQMGQEVILRCVPISNHLYFYWYRQILGQKVEFLVSFYNNEISEKSEIFDDQFSVERPDGSNFTLKIRSTKLEDSAMYFCASSERGPSTTNEKLFFGSGTQLSVL.